The rows below give T cell receptor beta chains drawn from one sample of a study of molecular identifiers for immune sequencing clone quantification. TCRdb ran MiXCR on the PCR reads and lists one entry per CDR3 protein. The table has 35,000 or so distinct CDR3 sequences, less than 20% seen once. Specimen: naive CD8+ T cells from blood, with Jurkat cell RNA spiked in. These receptors all stem from a human donor in good health. Some libraries in this study had Jurkat cell RNA spiked in. Each CDR3 is given with its conserved first and last residue. The order of the fields is V gene, J gene, clone size, D gene, CDR3 DNA, CDR3 protein. A D gene is named only where the DNA matches it firmly. The size entry is marked missing in some rows and otherwise reads once, few, many or a size class.

TRBV13,TRBJ2-1,many,TRBD2,TGTGCCAGCAGCTTAGGAGTTAGCGGGATGAGAATAACAAGCTACAATGAGCAGTTCTTC,CASSLGVSGMRITSYNEQFF
TRBV7-9,TRBJ2-3,.,.,TGTGCCAGCAGCCCCCCGGTGACATTCCAAGGAGATACGCAGTATTTT,CASSPPVTFQGDTQYF
TRBV28,TRBJ2-7,many,.,TGTGCCAGCAGTTTTAGGGAGTACCCCTACGAGCAGTACTTC,CASSFREYPYEQYF
TRBV9,TRBJ1-1,medium-sized,TRBD1,TGTGCCAGCAGCGCCCCTACAGGGGGGGACACTGAAGCTTTCTTT,CASSAPTGGDTEAFF
TRBV28,TRBJ2-7,.,TRBD2,TGTGCCAGCAGTGGCCGGGGGGCCTACGAGCAGTACTTC,CASSGRGAYEQYF
TRBV6-1,TRBJ1-1,.,.,TGTGCCAGCAGTGGAGACCAGACATTTGTTGAAGCTTTCTTT,CASSGDQTFVEAFF
TRBV29-1,TRBJ2-7,many,TRBD1,TGCAGCGTTGAAGAGGGGACAGGGTACGAGCAGTACTTC,CSVEEGTGYEQYF
TRBV11-3,TRBJ2-2,many,TRBD2,TGTGCCAGCAGCCGCCCCGGGACTAGCGAGAACACCGGGGAGCTGTTTTTT,CASSRPGTSENTGELFF
TRBV24-1,TRBJ2-7,.,.,TGTGCCACCAGTGACACCTCCAGGGCCTACGAGCAGTACTTC,CATSDTSRAYEQYF
TRBV7-9,TRBJ2-3,many,.,TGTGCCAGCAGCTCAACCCCCTGGGATACGCAGTATTTT,CASSSTPWDTQYF
TRBV9,TRBJ1-3,many,.,TGTGCCAGCGGGGTGAGTTCTGGAAACACCATATATTTT,CASGVSSGNTIYF